Below, 28 T cell receptor beta chains from the same sample are listed, as sequenced in a study of T cell clonality in common variable immunodeficiency. Profiled with immunoSEQ multiplex PCR; TCRdb holds only in-frame clones, not every one. Recorded here are about 40,000 clones, none singletons. The sample consisted of peripheral blood mononuclear cells. The receptors here all came from a person aged 18 to 69 in good health.

This clone was seen at least ten times. The read ends 3 residues before the CDR3 terminus; that terminus is restored from the germline J gene. The V gene is TRBV29-1, the J gene TRBJ1-2; D remains unclear. The CDR3 is 11 amino acids. Germline loops: CDR1 SQVTM, CDR2 ANQGSEA. The V end was cut by 7 bases, the J end by 6 bases, with 12 bases between. The CDR3 bases that were read are TGCAGCGCTCCTCGGTCTAATGGC. Protein: CSAPRSNG. The whole CDR3 region reads CSAPRSNGYTF.

This clone was detected many times. The read is 3 residues too short to cover the CDR3 end, so that end is filled in from the germline J gene. The rearrangement links TRBV13 to TRBJ2-7; 7 nucleotides match TRBD2. Germline CDR1 and CDR2: PRHDT and FYEKMQ (reference sequence). V lost 3 bases to trimming and J lost 3 bases; unmatched junction nucleotides: 5. The CDR3 has 14 residues. The CDR3 loop is CASSFMGGNYEQYF. The covered CDR3 bases are TGTGCCAGCAGCTTTATGGGGGGGAACTACGAG. Drawing the rest from reference TRBV13 and TRBJ2-7, the complete variable domain is AAGVIQSPRHLIKEKRETATLKCYPIPRHDTVYWYQQGPGQDPQFLISFYEKMQSDKGSIPDRFSAQQFSDYHSELNMSSLELGDSALYFCASSFMGGNYEQYFGPGTRLTVT.

Many counts were recorded for this clone. From the germline J gene comes the end of the CDR3, since the read stops 3 residues before it. V and J are TRBV20-1 and TRBJ1-1, with no clear D. The CDR3 has 12 residues. CDR1 and CDR2 (germline): DFQATT, SNEGSKA (reference sequence). The DNA read from the CDR3 is TGCAGTGCTAGAGGGTTGGCAGGAGAA. It encodes CSARGLAGE. The CDR3 in its entirety is CSARGLAGEAFF.

This clone was picked up many times. Sequencing ends 3 residues short of the CDR3 end; the germline J gene provides the rest. The rearrangement joins TRBV7-8 to TRBJ1-1; D is undetermined. This CDR3 comprises 13 residues. The germline CDR1 and CDR2 sequences are SGHVS and FQNEAQ. The germline V and J ends were trimmed by 2 bases and 1 base, with 5 bases remaining between them. The part of the CDR3 DNA that was read is TGTGCCAGCAGCTTACTAGGGAACACTGAA. Translating it yields CASSLLGNTE. The full CDR3 protein reads CASSLLGNTEAFF.

As regards this clone: The read ends 3 residues shy of where the CDR3 ends; the end is completed using the germline J gene. J is TRBJ2-3 and V is TRBV7-6; D possibly corresponds to TRBD2 (5 bases). Germline CDR1 reads SGHVS; CDR2 reads FNYEAQ. CDR3 length: 15 residues. The CDR3 protein is CASSAGPRLLETQYF. The sequenced CDR3 bases are TGTGCCAGCAGCGCGGGCCCGAGGCTGTTAGAGACG.

This clone was seen at least ten times. From the germline J gene comes the end of the CDR3, since the read stops 3 residues before it. The rearrangement joins TRBV7-9 to TRBJ2-1; 8 bases line up with TRBD2. V trimming: 5 bases; J trimming: 9 bases; junction bases outside the gene matches: 12. The germline V gene has CDR1 SEHNR and CDR2 FQNEAQ (reference sequence). There are 15 residues in the CDR3. The CDR3 bases that were read are TGTGCCAGCAGCCCCAAACTAGCGGCGGGGGTTGAG. Translation: CASSPKLAAGVE. The complete CDR3 protein is CASSPKLAAGVEQFF. Full variable domain (missing parts from reference TRBV7-9 and TRBJ2-1): DTGVSQNPRHKITKRGQNVTFRCDPISEHNRLYWYRQTLGQGPEFLTYFQNEAQLEKSRLLSDRFSAERPKGSFSTLEIQRTEQGDSAMYLCASSPKLAAGVEQFFGPGTRLTVL.

In its sample, this clone was seen many times. The read gets to within 3 residues of the CDR3 end, and the germline J gene fills in the rest. The chain joins TRBV5-1 to TRBJ2-5; D is unresolved. The V end was cut by 0 bases, the J end by 4 bases, with 19 bases between. The CDR3 loop spans 17 amino acids. The V gene's germline CDR1 is SGHRS and CDR2 YFSETQ. The CDR3 bases that were read are TGCGCCAGCAGCTTGGGGGTGTTCCGACACTTGGGAGAGACC. Its protein is CASSLGVFRHLGET. The complete CDR3 reads CASSLGVFRHLGETQYF.

This clone was seen at least ten times. The CDR3 end is not reached by the read, which stops 3 residues before it; the germline J gene fills it in. The V call is TRBV20-1, the J call TRBJ2-5; 9 nucleotides agree with TRBD2. The V and J ends lost 6 bases and 5 bases, in that order; junction bases with no gene match: 4. The germline CDR1 and CDR2 sequences are DFQATT and SNEGSKA (reference sequence). This CDR3 has 12 residues. The CDR3 bases that were read are TGCAGTGCAATAGCGGGAGTGGAGACC. It encodes CSAIAGVET. The whole CDR3 reads CSAIAGVETQYF.

This clone was counted at least ten times. The read ends 3 residues early relative to the CDR3; the germline J gene fills the gap. This chain uses TRBV19 with TRBJ1-1, with unresolved D. CDR3 length equals 15 residues. Trimming took 3 bases from V and 3 from J, leaving 14 bases between them. Per the germline V gene, CDR1 is LNHDA and CDR2 is SQIVND (reference sequence). Incomplete CDR3 DNA: TGTGCCAGTAGTATTGAATCGGCAGGTTACACTGAA. It translates to CASSIESAGYTE. The whole CDR3 sequence is CASSIESAGYTEAFF.

Details on this clone: This may arise from a read error, as a much more abundant clone is one base away. At the DNA level, this CDR3 is encoded by other sequences in the same sample as well. CDR3 DNA, as far as it was read: TGTGCCAGCAGTTCTCTCCTAGCGGGAGTATACAATGAG. It specifies CASSSLLAGVYNE. The full-length CDR3 reads as CASSSLLAGVYNEQFF. This chain links TRBV7-6 with TRBJ2-1; TRBD2 aligns across 10 bases. The CDR3 end is not reached by the read, which stops 3 residues before it; the germline J gene fills it in. The length of the CDR3 is 16 residues. Germline CDR1 reads SGHVS; CDR2 reads FNYEAQ. J gave up 4 bases and V 6 bases, and 9 bases lay outside the gene matches.

This clone came up many times. Coverage ceases 3 residues before the CDR3 finishes, and the germline J gene fills in the end. The chain links TRBV20-1 to TRBJ1-4; no clear D. The V end lost 0 bases, the J end lost 8 bases, and 16 bases lay between the germline ends. The germline V gene encodes CDR1 DFQATT and CDR2 SNEGSKA (reference sequence). This CDR3 region has 15 residues. The CDR3 bases that were read are TGCAGTGCTAGAGATCCGATCGGGTTGAGGGAAAAA. Translation: CSARDPIGLREK. The whole CDR3 protein is CSARDPIGLREKLFF.

There are many counts of this clone. The read terminates 3 residues before the CDR3 end, so the remaining end is supplied by the germline J gene. The chain carries TRBV6-2 or TRBV6-3 and TRBJ1-5, with unresolved D. V dropped 0 bases and J dropped 6 bases, with 12 bases sitting between them. CDR3 length: 15 amino acids. The germline gives CDR1 MNHEY, CDR2 SVGEGT. The chain's CDR3 is CASSYSLGSGQPQHF. Partial CDR3 DNA: TGTGCCAGCAGTTACTCGTTAGGGAGCGGTCAGCCC.

This clone was picked up many times. The read comes to an end 3 residues before the CDR3 does, leaving the germline J gene to fill in the end. The chain employs TRBV5-1 and TRBJ2-1; possibly TRBD2 for D (7 bases). V shed 8 bases and J shed 4 bases, with 13 bases lying between them. In germline, CDR1 is SGHRS, CDR2 YFSETQ. The CDR3 length is 13 residues. CDR3 sequence reads: CASGEGVYNEQFF. The DNA read from the CDR3 is TGCGCCAGTGGGGAGGGGGTATACAATGAG.

This clone showed up many times. Here the CDR3 reads CASSATGGTEAFF. The part of the CDR3 DNA that was read is TGTGCCAGCAGTGCCACAGGGGGCACTGAA. The J gene is TRBJ1-1, the V gene TRBV7-3; 8 nucleotides agree with TRBD1. Sequencing ends 3 residues short of the CDR3 end; the germline J gene provides the rest. Per the germline V gene, CDR1 is SGHTA and CDR2 is FQGTGA. This CDR3 contains 13 residues. V shed 6 bases and J 4 bases; nucleotides not matched to a gene: 4.

This clone showed up many times. The sequenced fragment ends 3 residues before the CDR3 boundary, so the rest is inferred from the germline J gene. The chain combines TRBV19 with TRBJ2-1; 12 bases are shared with TRBD2. Looked up from germline, CDR1 is LNHDA and CDR2 is SQIVND (reference sequence). The ends lost 5 bases at V and 8 bases at J; junction bases unmatched: 13. This CDR3 region has 17 residues. The CDR3 DNA, read in part, is TGTGCCAGTAGTGACCCTTTTCTAGCGGGGGGGCCCGATGAG. Translated, it gives CASSDPFLAGGPDE. The whole CDR3 sequence reads CASSDPFLAGGPDEQFF.

This clone occurred many times. The missing CDR3 end, 3 residues past where the read stops, is filled in from the germline J gene. The rearrangement uses TRBV19 and TRBJ2-3, with 9 bases aligning to TRBD1. The CDR3 spans 16 residues. The germline gives CDR1 LNHDA, CDR2 SQIVND (reference sequence). J lost 5 bases, V lost 3 bases, and 9 bases had no gene match. Here the CDR3 reads CASSMWGQGQEDTQYF. The CDR3 bases that were read are TGTGCCAGTAGTATGTGGGGACAGGGACAAGAAGATACG. The whole variable domain, remainder taken from reference TRBV19 and TRBJ2-3, is DGGITQSPKYLFRKEGQNVTLSCEQNLNHDAMYWYRQDPGQGLRLIYYSQIVNDFQKGDIAEGYSVSREKKESFPLTVTSAQKNPTAFYLCASSMWGQGQEDTQYFGPGTRLTVL.

This clone was counted many times. The observed sequence ends 3 residues before the CDR3 terminus, with the missing tail filled in from the germline J gene. The chain couples TRBV5-1 to TRBJ1-1; D perhaps matches TRBD1 (5 bases). Deletions cut 0 bases from V and 1 base from J, with 10 bases between. Germline CDR1 SGHRS, CDR2 YFSETQ. CDR3 size: 15 residues. The CDR3 loop is CASSLVGTPNTEAFF. CDR3 DNA, as far as it was read: TGCGCCAGCAGCTTGGTAGGGACTCCGAACACTGAA.

Ten or more counts support this clone. The CDR3 end is not reached by the read, which stops 3 residues before it; the germline J gene fills it in. The chain joins TRBV6-4 to TRBJ2-1; D is perhaps TRBD1 (5 bases). CDR3 length equals 13 residues. Germline V gene lookup returns CDR1 MRHNA and CDR2 SNTAGT. Deletions cut 2 bases from V and 9 bases from J, with 11 bases between. The CDR3 bases that were read are TGTGCCAGCAGTGACATAAAAAGGGGTGAG. It translates to CASSDIKRGE. The entire CDR3 protein is CASSDIKRGEQFF.

This clone appeared a few times. Germline and junction disagree at one end, which may indicate a read error. The read ends 3 residues early relative to the CDR3; the germline J gene fills the gap. The chain couples TRBV7-2 to TRBJ1-2; D perhaps matches TRBD1 (6 bases). CDR1 and CDR2 from the germline V gene are SGHTA and FQGNSA. The CDR3 totals 12 residues. The CDR3 reads CASSVDRYDYTF. The CDR3 bases that were read are TGTGCCAGCAGCGTCGACAGGTATGAC.

In its sample, this clone was seen many times. The read gets to within 3 residues of the CDR3 end, and the germline J gene fills in the rest. The gene calls are TRBV19 and TRBJ2-1; TRBD2 matches 7 bases. The CDR3 contains 13 residues. Germline V gene lookup returns CDR1 LNHDA and CDR2 SQIVND (reference sequence). V gave up 4 bases and J gave up 6 bases; unmatched junction bases: 3. CDR3 sequence reads: CASSTGLVNEQFF. Partial CDR3 DNA: TGTGCCAGTAGTACCGGACTAGTCAATGAG.

On this clone itself: The CDR3 end is not reached by the read, which stops 3 residues before it; the germline J gene fills it in. The chain combines TRBV11-3 with TRBJ2-5; TRBD1 matches 7 bases. Trimming removed 5 bases from V and 4 bases from J; junction bases left unmatched: 7. The germline V gene has CDR1 SGHNT and CDR2 YENEEA. The CDR3 is 14 amino acids. CDR3 in amino acids: CASSARGGAETQYF. CDR3 bases read: TGTGCCAGCAGCGCCCGAGGGGGCGCAGAGACC. Filled out from reference TRBV11-3 and TRBJ2-5, the complete variable domain reads EAGVVQSPRYKIIEKKQPVAFWCNPISGHNTLYWYLQNLGQGPELLIRYENEEAVDDSQLPKDRFSAERLKGVDSTLKIQPAELGDSAVYLCASSARGGAETQYFGPGTRLLVL.

This clone was observed many times. The CDR3 end is not reached by the read, which stops 3 residues before it; the germline J gene fills it in. V and J are TRBV2 and TRBJ2-7, with 10 bases matching TRBD1. Trimming took 11 bases from V and 5 from J; bases not matched to a gene: 6. The length of the CDR3 is 12 residues. The germline V gene has CDR1 SNHLY and CDR2 FYNNEI. The CDR3 reads CAGGQGLDEQYF. The part of the CDR3 DNA that was read is TGTGCCGGGGGACAGGGGCTCGACGAG.

This clone was detected ten times or more. The read stops 3 residues short of the end of the CDR3; the missing end is completed from the germline J gene. The V call is TRBV12-3 or TRBV12-4, the J call TRBJ1-1, with TRBD1 as a possible D gene (5 bases). The V gene lost 3 bases and the J gene lost 6 bases, with 14 bases spanning the gap. This CDR3 region has 14 residues. Incomplete CDR3 DNA: TGTGCCAGCAGTTTTACGAGGACAAGCGCTGAA. Protein sequence: CASSFTRTSAE. The whole CDR3 region reads CASSFTRTSAEAFF.

For this clone: Read sequence stops 3 residues before the CDR3 end, and the germline J gene provides the missing end. V is TRBV20-1 and J is TRBJ2-5; TRBD2 matches 9 bases. The CDR3 loop spans 16 amino acids. The ends lost 6 bases at V and 3 bases at J; junction bases unmatched: 14. Germline-derived CDR1 and CDR2 are DFQATT and SNEGSKA (reference sequence). The CDR3 here is CSAKTNVAGAKETQYF. Partial CDR3 DNA: TGCAGTGCCAAGACAAATGTAGCGGGGGCGAAAGAGACC.

In regard to this clone: The CDR3 goes on 3 residues after the read ends, and that part is filled in from the germline J gene. The chain is built from TRBV5-1 and TRBJ2-1; the D call may be TRBD1 or TRBD2 (8 bases each). CDR1 is SGHRS, CDR2 YFSETQ, per germline. This CDR3 comprises 15 residues. V shed 9 bases and J shed 8 bases, with 24 bases lying between them. CDR3 loop: CATAGGSGRWDEQFF. Partial CDR3 DNA: TGCGCCACAGCAGGGGGCAGCGGGAGATGGGATGAG.

This clone was counted ten times or more. The read is 3 residues too short to cover the CDR3 end, so that end is filled in from the germline J gene. V is TRBV5-1 and J is TRBJ1-4; 7 bases align to TRBD1. The CDR3 sequence is 14 residues long. Germline values: CDR1 SGHRS, CDR2 YFSETQ. With 7 bases clipped from V and 0 bases from J, the junction kept 3 bases outside the gene matches. The covered CDR3 bases are TGCGCCAGCGCGACAGGGTCAACTAATGAAAAA. Residues: CASATGSTNEK. The full CDR3 protein is CASATGSTNEKLFF.

This clone was observed a few times. The read ends 3 residues shy of where the CDR3 ends; the end is completed using the germline J gene. The V and J genes are TRBV11-2 and TRBJ2-7, with 10 bases identical to TRBD2. Germline CDR1 SGHAT, CDR2 FQNNGV. J gave up 2 bases and V 1 base, and 2 bases lay outside the gene matches. The CDR3 is 15 residues long. The CDR3 DNA, read in part, is TGTGCCAGCAGCTTAGGAGGGACTAGCGCCTACGAG. Translated, it gives CASSLGGTSAYE. The whole CDR3 reads CASSLGGTSAYEQYF.

Worth noting for this clone: Read coverage stops 3 residues before the CDR3 terminus; the germline J gene supplies the remainder. The chain joins TRBV5-1 to TRBJ2-1, with TRBD1 matching over 7 bases. Germline V gene data show CDR1 as SGHRS and CDR2 as YFSETQ. The CDR3 is 16 amino acids. V lost 0 bases to trimming and J lost 0 bases; unmatched junction nucleotides: 3. The sequenced CDR3 bases are TGCGCCAGCAGCTTGGTAGGGGGCCACTCCTACAATGAG. Amino acid sequence: CASSLVGGHSYNE. The full CDR3 reads CASSLVGGHSYNEQFF.